Each of the 4 T cell receptor beta chains below was sequenced from the same sample in a study of long-term antiretroviral therapy in people with HIV. Run at survey level, the immunoSEQ assay was version v3.0. Libraries were prepared by immunoSEQ multiplex PCR; TCRdb keeps only in-frame clonotypes and omits some of them. This table has about 22,000 clones, around 80% appearing once. Material: unsorted PBMCs, obtained 4.1 years after starting antiretroviral therapy. These receptors were taken from a woman aged 40 to 50 with HIV.

The rearrangement links TRBV5-1 to TRBJ1-1; D is ambiguous. The V end was cut by 4 bases, the J end by 1 base, with 11 bases between. Germline V gene sequence: CDR1 SGHRS, CDR2 YFSETQ. There are 14 residues in the CDR3. CDR3 residues: CASSGNTGNTEAFF. The CDR3 region has the DNA TGCGCCAGCAGCGGCAATACGGGGAACACTGAAGCTTTCTTT. The entire variable domain, with the rest obtained from reference TRBV5-1 and TRBJ1-1, is as follows: KAGVTQTPRYLIKTRGQQVTLSCSPISGHRSVSWYQQTPGQGLQFLFEYFSETQRNKGNFPGRFSGRQFSNSRSEMNVSTLELGDSALYLCASSGNTGNTEAFFGQGTRLTVV.

J is TRBJ1-5 and V is TRBV19; D remains ambiguous. With 3 bases removed from V and 8 bases from J, the gap between germline ends came to 8 bases. CDR3 size: 12 residues. Per germline, CDR1 LNHDA and CDR2 SQIVND (reference sequence). CDR3 in DNA: TGTGCCAGTAGTATTGGTGGCGAGCCCCAGCATTTT. It translates to CASSIGGEPQHF.

The V call is TRBV29-1, the J call TRBJ2-7; D unclear. The CDR3 sequence is 15 residues long. The germline V gene has CDR1 SQVTM and CDR2 ANQGSEA. Trimming cost V 6 bases and J 2 bases, with 20 bases left between them. The CDR3 spells CSVGTGPFYTYEQYF. The CDR3 DNA is TGCAGCGTGGGTACCGGGCCCTTTTACACCTACGAGCAGTACTTC.

The rearrangement links TRBV2 to TRBJ2-1, with D perhaps TRBD2 (5 bases). Germline V gene lookup returns CDR1 SNHLY and CDR2 FYNNEI. This CDR3 has 16 amino acids. V was cut by 5 bases and J by 6 bases, with 20 bases left in between. The CDR3 DNA reads as TGTGCCAGCAGTCCCGGGAACCACTTGTTTGTCAATGAGCAGTTCTTC. Its protein is CASSPGNHLFVNEQFF.